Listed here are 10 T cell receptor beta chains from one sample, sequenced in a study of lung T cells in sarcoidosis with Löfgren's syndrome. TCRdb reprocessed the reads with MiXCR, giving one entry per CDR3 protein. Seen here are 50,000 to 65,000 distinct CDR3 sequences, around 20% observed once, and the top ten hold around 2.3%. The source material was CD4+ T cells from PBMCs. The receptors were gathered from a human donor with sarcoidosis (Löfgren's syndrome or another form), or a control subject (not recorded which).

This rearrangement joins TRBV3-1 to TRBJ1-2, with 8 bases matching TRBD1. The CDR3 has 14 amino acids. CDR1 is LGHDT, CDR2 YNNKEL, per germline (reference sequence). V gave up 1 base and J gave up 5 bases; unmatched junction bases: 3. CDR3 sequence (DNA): TGTGCCAGCAGCCAAGGCGACAGGGGTTATGGCTACACCTTC. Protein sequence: CASSQGDRGYGYTF.

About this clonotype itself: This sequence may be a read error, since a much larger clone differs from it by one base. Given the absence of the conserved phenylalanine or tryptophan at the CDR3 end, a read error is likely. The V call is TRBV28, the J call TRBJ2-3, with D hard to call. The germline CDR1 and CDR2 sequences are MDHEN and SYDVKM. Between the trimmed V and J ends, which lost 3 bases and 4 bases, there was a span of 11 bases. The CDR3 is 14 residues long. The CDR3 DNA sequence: TGTGCCAGCAGTTTTGGTGGGGTCGCAGATACGCAGTATCTT. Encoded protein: CASSFGGVADTQYL.

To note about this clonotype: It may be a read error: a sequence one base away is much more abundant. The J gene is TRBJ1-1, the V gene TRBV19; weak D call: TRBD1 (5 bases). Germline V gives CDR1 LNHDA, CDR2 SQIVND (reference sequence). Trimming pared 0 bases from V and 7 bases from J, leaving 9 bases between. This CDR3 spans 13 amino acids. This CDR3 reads CASSIDRGHEAFF. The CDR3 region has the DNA TGTGCCAGTAGTATAGATCGGGGCCATGAAGCTTTCTTT.

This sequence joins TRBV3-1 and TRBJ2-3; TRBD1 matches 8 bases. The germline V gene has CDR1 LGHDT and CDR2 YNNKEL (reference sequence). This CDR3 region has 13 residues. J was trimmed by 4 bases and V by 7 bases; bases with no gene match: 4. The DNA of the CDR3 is TGTGCCAGCACCGCAGGGGGCCCAGATACGCAGTATTTT. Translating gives CASTAGGPDTQYF.

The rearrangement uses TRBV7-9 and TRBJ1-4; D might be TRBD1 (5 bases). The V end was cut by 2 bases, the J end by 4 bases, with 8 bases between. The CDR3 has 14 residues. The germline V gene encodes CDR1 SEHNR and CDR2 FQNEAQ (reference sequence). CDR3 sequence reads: CASSLWDGNEKLFF. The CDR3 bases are TGTGCCAGCAGCTTATGGGACGGTAATGAAAAACTGTTTTTT.

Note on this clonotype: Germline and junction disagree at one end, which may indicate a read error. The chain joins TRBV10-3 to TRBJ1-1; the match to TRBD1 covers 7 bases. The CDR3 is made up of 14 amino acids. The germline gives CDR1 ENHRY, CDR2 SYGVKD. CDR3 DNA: TGTGCCATCAGTTCCGGGACAGCTCCGTGGGTGGCTCTCTTT. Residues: CAISSGTAPWVALF.

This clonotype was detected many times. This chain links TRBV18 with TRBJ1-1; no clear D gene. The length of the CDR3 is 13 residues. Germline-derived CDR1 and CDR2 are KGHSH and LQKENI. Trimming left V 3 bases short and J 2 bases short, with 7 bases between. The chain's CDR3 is CASSPGLNTEAFF. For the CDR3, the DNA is TGTGCCAGCTCACCCGGCCTTAACACTGAAGCTTTCTTT. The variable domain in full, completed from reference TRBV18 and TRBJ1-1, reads NAGVMQNPRHLVRRRGQEARLRCSPMKGHSHVYWYRQLPEEGLKFMVYLQKENIIDESGMPKERFSAEFPKEGPSILRIQQVVRGDSAAYFCASSPGLNTEAFFGQGTRLTVV.

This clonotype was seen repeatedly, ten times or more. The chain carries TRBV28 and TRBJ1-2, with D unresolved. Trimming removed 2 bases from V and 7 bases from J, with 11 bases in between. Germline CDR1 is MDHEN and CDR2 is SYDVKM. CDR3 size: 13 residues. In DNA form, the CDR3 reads TGTGCCAGCAGTTTACCCAGACGGGGTGGCTACACCTTC. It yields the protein CASSLPRRGGYTF.

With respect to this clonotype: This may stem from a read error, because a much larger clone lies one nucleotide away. The CDR3 spells CSSSLDGPGNEQFF. The CDR3 coding sequence is TGTTCTAGCAGCTTAGACGGGCCTGGTAATGAGCAGTTCTTC. This rearrangement joins TRBV7-6 to TRBJ2-1; D possibly corresponds to TRBD2 (5 bases). Germline V lookup: CDR1 SGHVS, CDR2 FNYEAQ. The CDR3 runs to 14 residues.

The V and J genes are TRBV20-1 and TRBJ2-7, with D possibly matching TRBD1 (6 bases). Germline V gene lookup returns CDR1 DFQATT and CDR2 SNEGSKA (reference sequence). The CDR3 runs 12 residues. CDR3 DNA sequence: TGCAGTGCGAAGGCAGGGGCCTACGGGCAGTACGTC. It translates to CSAKAGAYGQYV.